These T cell receptor beta chains were read from a single sample in a study of PD-1 blockade in classical Hodgkin lymphoma. Clones were read by immunoSEQ multiplex PCR, and TCRdb kept only the in-frame ones, dropping some. This repertoire shows 99,000 or so clones, more than 70% found once; its top ten account for 19%. The sample consisted of peripheral blood mononuclear cells (PBMCs), taken before the fourth cycle of nivolumab. These receptors all come from a human donor with classical Hodgkin lymphoma. CDR3s include the opening cysteine and the closing phenylalanine or tryptophan. D genes are given only for firm matches. The size of a clone is reported for some rows only, either as once, few or many, or as a class for expanded clones.

D gene,J gene,V gene,clone size,CDR3 DNA,CDR3 protein
NA,TRBJ2-5,TRBV5-1,NA,TGCGCCAGCAGCTTGGGTGGGCGAGAGACCCAGTACTTC,CASSLGGRETQYF
TRBD2,TRBJ2-7,TRBV7-9,NA,TGTGCCAGCAGCTTAGGCCTAGCGGGAGCAACGCAGGGAAACGAGCAGTACTTC,CASSLGLAGATQGNEQYF
TRBD2,TRBJ2-3,TRBV11-1,NA,TGTGCCAGCAGCTTATACCCTAGCGGGGCCCGCACAGATACGCAGTATTTT,CASSLYPSGARTDTQYF
NA,TRBJ2-7,TRBV6-1,NA,TGTGCCAGCAGTGTACAGGGTACCCCCTACGAGCAGTACTTC,CASSVQGTPYEQYF
TRBD2,TRBJ2-7,TRBV6-5,NA,TGTGCCAGCAGTTACTCGCGGCGGGAGACCTACGAGCAGTACTTC,CASSYSRRETYEQYF
TRBD2,TRBJ2-7,TRBV6-1,NA,TGTGCCAGCAGTGAAGTTCTTTCGGGCAGGGGGAGCGGGAGGGCTGGCGAGCAGTACTTC,CASSEVLSGRGSGRAGEQYF
NA,TRBJ1-1,TRBV6-1,NA,TGTGCCAGCAGTCAGCAGGGGAGTAACACTGAAGCTTTCTTT,CASSQQGSNTEAFF
NA,TRBJ1-3,TRBV6-1,once,TGTGCCAGCAGTGAAGGGACCACCGGAAACACCATATATTTT,CASSEGTTGNTIYF
NA,TRBJ2-2,TRBV28,NA,TGTGCCAGCAGTTTATCCAGGGGTGGGACCGGGGAGCTGTTTTTT,CASSLSRGGTGELFF
TRBD1,TRBJ2-1,TRBV6-5,NA,TGTGCCAGCGGACAGGGGGCCTCCTACAATGAGCAGTTCTTC,CASGQGASYNEQFF
TRBD2,TRBJ2-2,TRBV27,NA,TGTGCCAGCAGTTTGAGGCTAGCGGGATCCGGGGAGCTGTTTTTT,CASSLRLAGSGELFF
NA,TRBJ1-1,TRBV5-8,NA,TGTGCCAGCAGCTTTCCAGGGAGGCCCACTGAAGCTTTCTTT,CASSFPGRPTEAFF
TRBD1,TRBJ1-2,TRBV28,NA,TGTGCCAGCCGACGAGGGACAGTTAACTATGGCTACACCTTC,CASRRGTVNYGYTF
TRBD2,TRBJ2-3,TRBV7-2,NA,TGTGCCAGCAGCTCAGGGGTAGCGGGAGGGCCCACAGATACGCAGTATTTT,CASSSGVAGGPTDTQYF
NA,TRBJ1-2,TRBV5-1,NA,TGCGCCAGCAGCTTGCAGGGAAACTATGGCTACACCTTC,CASSLQGNYGYTF
NA,TRBJ2-7,TRBV27,NA,TGTGCCAGCAGGTTTAAGTTGCAGGGTCTCGTCTACGAGCAGTACTTC,CASRFKLQGLVYEQYF
TRBD1,TRBJ2-7,TRBV2,NA,TGTGCCAGCAGTGCCGGGACAGTTTCCTACGAGCAGTACTTC,CASSAGTVSYEQYF
NA,TRBJ2-1,TRBV10-3,NA,TGTGCCATCAGTGGGGTAAACAATGAGCAGTTCTTC,CAISGVNNEQFF
NA,TRBJ2-3,TRBV7-9,NA,TGTGCCAGCAGCTTGGGCAGCCCTAGCACAGATACGCAGTATTTT,CASSLGSPSTDTQYF
TRBD2,TRBJ2-3,TRBV11-1,NA,TGTGCCAGCAGCTTAGGTACAAATCTAGCGGGGAGGATGGATACGCAGTATTTT,CASSLGTNLAGRMDTQYF
NA,TRBJ2-7,TRBV11-3,NA,TGTGCCAGCAGCCCTAGGGCGGACGATATCTCCGAGCAGTACTTC,CASSPRADDISEQYF
NA,TRBJ1-1,TRBV30,once,TGTGCCTTTAAAAAGGGACCAGGGGACACTGAAGCTTTCTTT,CAFKKGPGDTEAFF
NA,TRBJ2-3,TRBV27,NA,TGTGCCAGCAGCCGGGCCGGCACAGATACGCAGTATTTT,CASSRAGTDTQYF
NA,TRBJ2-5,TRBV7-8,many,TGTGCCAGCAAACGGGACAACCAAGAGACCCAGTACTTC,CASKRDNQETQYF
TRBD2,TRBJ2-7,TRBV28,NA,TGTGCCAGCAGTTCCCCTAGCGGGAGCTCCTACGAGCAGTACTTC,CASSSPSGSSYEQYF